The next 6 T cell receptor beta chains were all read from a single sample in a study of neurological immune-mediated disorders. TCRdb ran MiXCR on the 5' RACE reads and lists one entry per CDR3 protein. The sample yields 60,000 or so distinct CDR3 sequences, approximately 3.1% seen once. What was sequenced was PBMCs. All receptors derive from a woman aged 55-69 years with multiple sclerosis.

Points on this clonotype: This may be a read error, as it is one base from a much larger clone. The genes are TRBV4-1 and TRBJ1-1; D gene uncertain. The CDR3 is 15 residues long. V gave up 4 bases and J gave up 1 base, with 13 bases separating them. The V gene's germline CDR1 is MGHRA and CDR2 YSYEKL. The CDR3 sequence is CASSRGEASNTEAFF. Here the CDR3 DNA reads TGCGCCAGCAGCCGAGGAGAGGCGTCGAACACTGAAGCTTTCTTT.

The chain couples TRBV10-1 to TRBJ1-2; no firm D call. Trimming took 0 bases from V and 8 from J, leaving 16 bases between them. Germline assignment: CDR1 WNHNN and CDR2 SYGVQD (reference sequence). There are 15 residues in the CDR3. This CDR3 is CASSESSTAPSGYTF. DNA of the CDR3: TGCGCCAGCAGTGAGTCTTCGACGGCCCCCTCGGGCTACACCTTC.

The table lists this clonotype with many counts. The gene calls are TRBV7-3 and TRBJ2-2; TRBD2 might be the D (6 bases). Germline-derived CDR1 and CDR2 are SGHTA and FQGTGA. Trimming took 5 bases from V and 5 from J, leaving 12 bases between them. This CDR3 region has 14 residues. The CDR3 loop reads CASSLGAGTGELFF. The CDR3 region has the DNA TGTGCCAGCAGCCTCGGGGCGGGAACCGGGGAGCTGTTTTTT.

This clonotype was observed at least ten times. V gene TRBV6-2 or TRBV6-3 combines with J gene TRBJ2-3, with TRBD2 as a possible D gene (6 bases). From germline, CDR1 is MNHEY and CDR2 SVGEGT. The CDR3 contains 13 residues. V was pared by 4 bases and J by 6 bases, with 11 bases between. The CDR3 nucleotides are TGTGCCAGCAGTTTCAGGGAGGAGGATACGCAGTATTTT. Encoded protein: CASSFREEDTQYF.

This clonotype was counted at least ten times. The rearrangement uses TRBV7-2 and TRBJ2-3; 7 bases fit TRBD2. In germline, CDR1 is SGHTA, CDR2 FQGNSA. The CDR3 runs to 12 residues. The V segment lost 3 bases and the J segment 14 bases; nucleotides outside the gene matches: 8. DNA for the CDR3: TGTGCCAGCAGCTTTGGAGCGGGGTGGCGGTATTTT. This translates into CASSFGAGWRYF.

This clonotype occurred many times. The chain employs TRBV11-1 and TRBJ2-3, with TRBD2 matching over 13 bases. Trimming cost V 4 bases and J 1 base; bases outside gene matches: 8. Germline CDR1 reads SGHAT; CDR2 reads FQDESV (reference sequence). The CDR3 is 18 amino acids. The CDR3: CASSSGLAGSRRTDTQYF. The CDR3, as DNA: TGTGCCAGCAGCTCGGGACTAGCGGGATCTAGACGCACAGATACGCAGTATTTT.